These 27 T cell receptor beta chains share one sample of origin, sequenced in a study of T cells in Graves' hyperthyroidism and ophthalmopathy. Amplified regions were TCR beta CDR3 sequences from RNA transcripts. With the HTBI primer set, the TCR CDR3 went through a first round of RT-PCR. TCRdb analysed the multiplex PCR reads with MiXCR anew, one entry per CDR3 protein. The sample includes about 760,000 distinct CDR3 sequences, 35% of them seen just once. Sequenced sample: blood. The source is a woman between 40 and 50 years old with Graves' hyperthyroidism.

This clonotype turned up a few times. V is TRBV20-1 and J is TRBJ2-5; 12 positions match TRBD2. V was pared by 3 bases and J by 4 bases, with 6 bases of the junction left unmatched. The CDR3 is 15 residues long. Germline loops: CDR1 DFQATT, CDR2 SNEGSKA (reference sequence). CDR3 nucleotide sequence: TGCAGTGCTAGGGTTCTAGCGGGGGGGCTAGAGACCCAGTACTTC. It codes for CSARVLAGGLETQYF.

This clonotype was observed at least ten times. This chain links TRBV19 with TRBJ2-5; no definite D call. Germline V gene lookup returns CDR1 LNHDA and CDR2 SQIVND (reference sequence). Trimming removed 0 bases from V and 1 base from J, with 3 bases in between. The CDR3 sequence is 13 residues long. The CDR3 bases are TGTGCCAGTAGTATAGATCGCCAAGAGACCCAGTACTTC. It is translated as CASSIDRQETQYF.

The chain carries TRBV2 and TRBJ1-5; D not resolved. V was clipped by 3 bases and J by 3 bases, with 12 bases between them. Germline-derived CDR1 and CDR2 are SNHLY and FYNNEI. The CDR3 length is 15 residues. The CDR3: CASSEANGPNQPQHF. The CDR3, as DNA: TGTGCCAGCAGTGAGGCTAACGGCCCCAATCAGCCCCAGCATTTT.

V is TRBV5-6 and J is TRBJ2-3; TRBD1 agrees at 10 bases. V dropped 8 bases and J dropped 3; count of bases not matched to a gene: 12. This CDR3 is built from 16 residues. Germline V gene sequence: CDR1 SGHDT, CDR2 YYEEEE. CDR3 in amino acids: CASSTNPGQGTDTQYF. CDR3 DNA: TGTGCCAGTAGCACCAACCCGGGACAGGGGACAGATACGCAGTATTTT.

This clonotype was detected only a few times. J is TRBJ1-5 and V is TRBV4-1; the D is unclear. Trimming stripped 1 base from V and 11 bases from J, with 12 bases between. CDR1 is MGHRA and CDR2 is YSYEKL in the germline V gene. The length of the CDR3 is 13 residues. The CDR3 reads CASSQVFVGTQHF. The CDR3, as DNA: TGCGCCAGCAGCCAAGTTTTTGTCGGGACCCAGCATTTT.

This clonotype has at least ten counts. The CDR3 bases are TGTGCCAGCAGCCCTGTAGGCGGCCGAGCTAACTATGGCTACACCTTC. Encoded protein: CASSPVGGRANYGYTF. The V and J genes are TRBV7-2 and TRBJ1-2; D is unresolved. CDR1 SGHTA and CDR2 FQGNSA come from the germline V gene. This CDR3 comprises 16 residues. V was pared by 5 bases and J by 0 bases, with 16 bases between.

V gene TRBV6-1 combines with J gene TRBJ2-7; TRBD1 aligns across 8 bases. This CDR3 spans 14 amino acids. After removal of 6 bases from V and 5 bases from J, the junction contained 9 bases not matched to a gene. Germline CDR1 MNHNS, CDR2 SASEGT. In DNA form, the CDR3 reads TGTGCCAGCAGCCACTACCAGGGGGCCAACGAGCAGTACTTC. This codes for CASSHYQGANEQYF.

V and J are TRBV4-3 and TRBJ1-2, with D possibly being TRBD1 (5 bases). The CDR3 contains 14 residues. V was trimmed by 0 bases and J by 7 bases, leaving 12 bases between them. The germline CDR1 and CDR2 sequences are LGHNA and YSLEER. The CDR3 DNA is TGCGCCAGCAGCCAAGAAGGAGGGGAACCTGGCTACACCTTC. Amino acid sequence: CASSQEGGEPGYTF.

This clonotype has a count of ten or more. V and J are TRBV29-1 and TRBJ1-1; no clear D. CDR1 SQVTM and CDR2 ANQGSEA come from the germline V gene. CDR3 size: 14 residues. The V gene lost 4 bases and the J gene lost 0 bases, with 12 bases spanning the gap. The CDR3 loop reads CSVGPDEMNTEAFF. CDR3 sequence (DNA): TGCAGCGTTGGCCCCGATGAGATGAACACTGAAGCTTTCTTT.

The gene calls are TRBV7-6 and TRBJ1-1; 10 bases are a match to TRBD1. This CDR3 spans 12 amino acids. The ends lost 5 bases at V and 11 bases at J; junction bases unmatched: 5. The germline gives CDR1 SGHVS, CDR2 FNYEAQ. In nucleotides, the CDR3 is TGTGCCAGCAGCCCCGGGACAGGGGTGGCTTTCTTT. This codes for CASSPGTGVAFF.

With respect to this clonotype: One end of the junction fails to match germline, which may point to a read error. V usage is TRBV7-8 and J usage is TRBJ2-5; D possibly corresponds to TRBD2 (7 bases). In germline, CDR1 is SGHVS, CDR2 FQNEAQ. The CDR3 length is 17 residues. The CDR3 DNA sequence: TGCGCCAGCAGCCAAGGGAGAGGGGGGGGGGTTTTGGAGACCCAGTACTTC. Residues: CASSQGRGGGVLETQYF.

This clonotype was found a few times. V is TRBV2 and J is TRBJ1-5; the D gene is possibly TRBD1 (5 bases). Germline V lookup: CDR1 SNHLY, CDR2 FYNNEI. Trimming left V 8 bases short and J 6 bases short, with 17 bases between. The CDR3 runs 14 residues. The CDR3 loop is CASGSGGAGQPQHF. The DNA for the CDR3 is TGTGCCAGCGGCTCGGGTGGGGCTGGTCAGCCCCAGCATTTT.

This clonotype was observed at least ten times. The chain links TRBV7-9 to TRBJ1-1; D is undetermined. V lost 4 bases and J 4 bases, leaving 16 bases between the germline ends. This CDR3 has 15 residues. Germline CDR1 reads SEHNR; CDR2 reads FQNEAQ (reference sequence). CDR3 region: CASSSLTAHSTEAFF. The CDR3 bases are TGTGCCAGCAGCTCACTAACGGCTCACTCCACTGAAGCTTTCTTT.

This clonotype occurred many times. The chain carries TRBV7-9 and TRBJ2-6; D remains ambiguous. The V gene's germline CDR1 is SEHNR and CDR2 FQNEAQ (reference sequence). The CDR3 is made up of 16 amino acids. V lost 1 base to trimming and J lost 0 bases, with 7 bases between them. The CDR3 region is CASSLGLSSGANVLTF. DNA for the CDR3: TGTGCCAGCAGCTTAGGTTTAAGCTCTGGGGCCAACGTCCTGACTTTC.

V usage is TRBV24-1 and J usage is TRBJ2-3; maybe TRBD2 (7 bases). The CDR3 is 14 residues long. Germline assignment: CDR1 KGHDR and CDR2 SFDVKD. V lost 4 bases, J lost 8 bases, and 15 bases lay in between. CDR3 residues: CATSESQGRATQYF. Here the CDR3 DNA reads TGTGCCACCAGTGAGAGTCAGGGGAGGGCTACGCAGTATTTT.

This clonotype was observed a few times. The CDR3 DNA sequence: TGTGCCAGCAGTGTCCGACAGGGGGGAAAAGAGACCCAGTACTTC. This sequence encodes CASSVRQGGKETQYF. The chain has TRBV6-1 and TRBJ2-5, with 9 bases fitting TRBD1. V trimming: 4 bases; J trimming: 3 bases; junction bases outside the gene matches: 6. The germline gives CDR1 MNHNS, CDR2 SASEGT. The CDR3 consists of 15 residues.

This clonotype showed up many times. This chain connects TRBV19 to TRBJ1-1; no clear D. This CDR3 contains 13 residues. Trimming stripped 4 bases from V and 0 bases from J, with 6 bases between. From germline, CDR1 is LNHDA and CDR2 SQIVND (reference sequence). The CDR3 DNA reads TGTGCCAGTAGTACAGAGTTGAACACTGAAGCTTTCTTT. This gives the protein CASSTELNTEAFF.

The chain combines TRBV6-1 with TRBJ1-2; tentative D call: TRBD1 (6 bases). Germline V gene lookup returns CDR1 MNHNS and CDR2 SASEGT. The CDR3 length is 17 residues. Trimming removed 5 bases from V and 8 bases from J, with 27 bases in between. CDR3 DNA: TGTGCCAGCAGTCGGGAGGGGGTGGGCAGGATCAAGGAGGGCTACACCTTC. Protein: CASSREGVGRIKEGYTF.

With respect to this clonotype: Germline and junction disagree at one end, which may indicate a read error. The chain recombines TRBV4-3 with TRBJ1-1; 9 bases match TRBD1. Per germline, CDR1 LGHNA and CDR2 YSLEER. The length of the CDR3 is 13 residues. The CDR3 loop is CASSQEGTGNKIF. In DNA, the CDR3 is TGCGCCAGCAGCCAAGAGGGGACAGGGAATAAGATCTTT.

In this sample, this clonotype turned up many times. This chain links TRBV2 with TRBJ2-6; D gene ambiguous. The CDR3 spans 15 residues. CDR1 SNHLY and CDR2 FYNNEI come from the germline V gene. V was clipped by 2 bases and J by 2 bases, with 7 bases between them. CDR3 sequence: CASSESDTGANVLTF. CDR3 bases: TGTGCCAGCAGTGAATCGGATACTGGGGCCAACGTCCTGACTTTC.

The V and J genes are TRBV7-6 and TRBJ2-7; the D gene is possibly TRBD1 (6 bases). There are 13 residues in the CDR3. Between the trimmed V and J ends, which lost 4 bases and 6 bases, there was a span of 13 bases. Germline-derived CDR1 and CDR2 are SGHVS and FNYEAQ. The CDR3 nucleotides read TGTGCCAGCAGCTCGACAGGAATTTCCGAGCAGTACTTC. It encodes CASSSTGISEQYF.

This clonotype appeared many times. This rearrangement joins TRBV19 to TRBJ1-1, with a possible D match to TRBD1 (5 bases). Germline loops: CDR1 LNHDA, CDR2 SQIVND (reference sequence). The CDR3 totals 12 residues. V dropped 7 bases and J dropped 5 bases, with 11 bases sitting between them. The CDR3 spells CASTRGQTEAFF. The CDR3 DNA sequence: TGTGCCAGTACAAGGGGTCAGACTGAAGCTTTCTTT.

In its sample, this clonotype was seen many times. V gene TRBV7-8 combines with J gene TRBJ1-5, with 12 bases matching TRBD1. In germline, CDR1 is SGHVS, CDR2 FQNEAQ. CDR3 length equals 18 residues. The J segment lost 0 bases and the V segment lost 6 bases, leaving 9 bases of the junction unmatched. DNA for the CDR3: TGTGCCAGCAGTTCGGGACAGGGGGCGACCAGTAGCAATCAGCCCCAGCATTTT. The encoded protein is CASSSGQGATSSNQPQHF.

This clonotype was seen repeatedly, ten times or more. The chain uses TRBV9 and TRBJ1-2; 7 bases align to TRBD1. Germline loops: CDR1 SGDLS, CDR2 YYNGEE. J lost 4 bases, V lost 0 bases, and 9 bases had no gene match. This CDR3 spans 16 amino acids. In nucleotides, the CDR3 is TGTGCCAGCAGCGTAGTCCCAAGACAGGGCACCTATGGCTACACCTTC. Translating gives CASSVVPRQGTYGYTF.

This clonotype has ten or more counts. This rearrangement joins TRBV20-1 to TRBJ2-7; D is unresolved. Germline assignment: CDR1 DFQATT and CDR2 SNEGSKA (reference sequence). V dropped 0 bases and J dropped 4 bases, with 13 bases sitting between them. The CDR3 runs 14 residues. The CDR3 sequence is CSARDWEGRYEQYF. The CDR3 nucleotides read TGCAGTGCTAGAGACTGGGAAGGCCGTTACGAGCAGTACTTC.

The chain is built from TRBV10-1 and TRBJ2-7; 8 bases are shared with TRBD2. The CDR3 totals 13 residues. The germline V gene has CDR1 WNHNN and CDR2 SYGVQD (reference sequence). Trimming cost V 6 bases and J 5 bases; bases outside gene matches: 6. DNA for the CDR3: TGCGCCAGCAGCCGAGGACTAGCCCACGAGCAGTACTTC. It codes for CASSRGLAHEQYF.

A note on this clonotype: An end of the junction does not agree with germline; a read error may underlie this. The chain uses TRBV10-3 and TRBJ1-1; D unresolved. The CDR3 extends over 14 amino acids. Germline-derived CDR1 and CDR2 are ENHRY and SYGVKD. The CDR3 spells CASSSALSVTEAFF. Written as DNA, the CDR3 is TGTGCCAGCAGTTCGGCCCTGTCGGTCACTGAAGCTTTCTTT.